Below are 13 T cell receptor beta chains sequenced from a single sample in a study of blood T cell repertoires in COVID-19. This table comes from immunoSEQ multiplex PCR, and its TCRdb copy is limited to in-frame clones, with some not included. Among 440,000 or so clones listed, 89% were seen once. Sequencing input: peripheral blood. The receptors stem from a woman in her thirties or forties with COVID-19, enrolled during active disease.

The chain joins TRBV5-3 to TRBJ1-3; D is unresolved. TRBV5-3 is an ORF for which the function is uncertain. With 4 bases removed from V and 1 base from J, the gap between germline ends came to 9 bases. The CDR3 has 14 amino acids. This CDR3 is CARSPTLSGNTIYF. CDR3 DNA sequence: TGTGCCAGAAGCCCGACATTATCTGGAAACACCATATATTTT.

V and J are TRBV18 and TRBJ2-2; possible D gene TRBD1, 6 bases. The V end lost 5 bases, the J end lost 5 bases, and 9 bases lay between the germline ends. CDR1 is KGHSH, CDR2 LQKENI, per germline. This CDR3 is built from 13 residues. CDR3 loop: CASSGQSTGELFF. CDR3 DNA: TGTGCCAGCTCAGGACAGAGTACCGGGGAGCTGTTTTTT.

This clone was detected only a few times. The chain uses TRBV29-1 and TRBJ1-2, with 8 bases aligning to TRBD1. Germline V CDR1 and CDR2: SQVTM, ANQGSEA. Trimming took 5 bases from V and 3 from J; bases not matched to a gene: 11. CDR3 length: 15 residues. The CDR3 nucleotides are TGCAGCGTTAGACAGGGGCCATCTAGCTACTATGGCTACACCTTC. Amino acid sequence: CSVRQGPSSYYGYTF.

This clone was observed once. The chain joins TRBV30 to TRBJ2-2; tentative D call: TRBD1 (6 bases). The CDR3 has 15 amino acids. Trimming took off 4 bases at V and 0 bases at J, with 12 bases between the two ends. Germline V gene lookup returns CDR1 GTSNPN and CDR2 SVGIG (reference sequence). The CDR3 sequence is CAWNTGTPNTGELFF. In DNA form, the CDR3 reads TGTGCCTGGAACACCGGGACACCGAACACCGGGGAGCTGTTTTTT.

The V gene is TRBV5-4, the J gene TRBJ2-7; tentative D call: TRBD1 (6 bases). CDR1 and CDR2 from the germline V gene are SGHNT and YYREEE (reference sequence). V lost 2 bases and J lost 3, with 18 bases in between. There are 16 residues in the CDR3. CDR3 sequence reads: CASSFAPVRGHYEQYF. The DNA for the CDR3 is TGTGCCAGCAGCTTCGCGCCTGTCAGGGGACACTACGAGCAGTACTTC.

V usage is TRBV30 and J usage is TRBJ2-3; 10 nucleotides align to TRBD2. CDR1 and CDR2 from the germline V gene are GTSNPN and SVGIG (reference sequence). There are 14 residues in the CDR3. V gave up 1 base and J gave up 7 bases; unmatched junction bases: 5. As DNA, the CDR3 is TGTGCCTGGAGTGCTCTAGCGGGGGCACATACGCAGTATTTT. Translated: CAWSALAGAHTQYF. The entire variable domain, with the rest obtained from reference TRBV30 and TRBJ2-3, is as follows: SQTIHQWPATLVQPVGSPLSLECTVEGTSNPNLYWYRQAAGRGLQLLFYSVGIGQISSEVPQNLSASRPQDRQFILSSKKLLLSDSGFYLCAWSALAGAHTQYFGPGTRLTVL.

Written as DNA, the CDR3 is TGTGCCAGCAGCCGACCTCAGGGGCTTCAAGAGACCCAGTACTTC. This sequence encodes CASSRPQGLQETQYF. This chain uses TRBV5-4 with TRBJ2-5; D possibly corresponds to TRBD1 (6 bases). Germline V lookup: CDR1 SGHNT, CDR2 YYREEE (reference sequence). Trimming took off 4 bases at V and 2 bases at J, with 15 bases between the two ends. This CDR3 is 15 amino acids long.

This chain joins TRBV5-8 and TRBJ1-2; D gene ambiguous. This CDR3 contains 13 residues. Germline lookup yields CDR1 SGHTS and CDR2 YDEGEE. Trimming cost V 2 bases and J 9 bases, with 14 bases left between them. The DNA for the CDR3 is TGTGCCAGCAGCTTCACTAGAATAGAGCGCTACACCTTC. Residues: CASSFTRIERYTF.

The chain combines TRBV5-1 with TRBJ1-1; the match to TRBD1 covers 12 bases. From germline, CDR1 is SGHRS and CDR2 YFSETQ. This CDR3 has 21 amino acids. Germline trimming cut 4 bases from V and 4 bases from J; bases unmatched to any gene: 23. CDR3 DNA: TGCGCCAGCAGCCCTTGGGTGGGAGGGGACAGGGGGCAATTGTCGGGCACTGAAGCTTTCTTT. Its protein product is CASSPWVGGDRGQLSGTEAFF.

The V gene is TRBV7-8, the J gene TRBJ1-4; D is uncertain. The CDR3 spans 17 residues. The V gene lost 2 bases and the J gene lost 0 bases, with 13 bases spanning the gap. Germline values: CDR1 SGHVS, CDR2 FQNEAQ. As DNA, the CDR3 is TGTGCCAGCAGCTTATCGGGGATCGCCCCAACTAATGAAAAACTGTTTTTT. The encoded protein is CASSLSGIAPTNEKLFF.

The J gene is TRBJ2-6, the V gene TRBV5-4, with a weak D call TRBD1 (5 bases). Germline CDR1 reads SGHNT; CDR2 reads YYREEE (reference sequence). This CDR3 is 16 amino acids long. V lost 2 bases and J lost 0, with 9 bases in between. CDR3 bases: TGTGCCAGCAGCTTTGGCGACAGCTCTGGGGCCAACGTCCTGACTTTC. Its protein product is CASSFGDSSGANVLTF.

The chain links TRBV6-2 or TRBV6-3 to TRBJ2-2, with 12 nucleotides matching TRBD1. V shed 0 bases, J shed 7 bases, and the junction held 12 bases outside the gene matches. The CDR3 spans 19 residues. Germline values: CDR1 MNHEY, CDR2 SVGEGT. CDR3: CASSYSSKGQGARDGELFF. The CDR3 DNA follows: TGTGCCAGCAGTTACTCGAGTAAGGGACAGGGGGCGCGAGACGGGGAGCTGTTTTTT.

The CDR3 here is CASSADRVEAFF. The CDR3, as DNA: TGTGCCAGCAGTGCTGACAGGGTAGAAGCTTTCTTT. The V gene is TRBV28, the J gene TRBJ1-1, with TRBD1 identical over 7 bases. The J segment lost 8 bases and the V segment lost 5 bases, leaving 5 bases of the junction unmatched. The CDR3 is 12 residues long. The germline V gene encodes CDR1 MDHEN and CDR2 SYDVKM.